This T cell receptor (beta chain) is drawn from a study of CD8 T cells in ankylosing spondylitis. TCRdb re-called the 5' RACE reads with MiXCR, one entry per CDR3 protein. The profile covers about 130,000 distinct CDR3 sequences, with around 6.6% appearing a single time and approximately 13% taken by the ten largest. This clonotype has more than one count but fewer than ten. The CDR3 is 15 residues long. Trimming took off 4 bases at V and 5 bases at J, with 17 bases between the two ends. Germline V gene data show CDR1 as DFQATT and CDR2 as SNEGSKA (reference sequence). What was sequenced was blood, either unsorted or a sorted T cell fraction (not recorded which). This sequence was found in a female donor with ankylosing spondylitis or in good health (not recorded which). V is TRBV20-1 and J is TRBJ1-4; maybe TRBD1 (5 bases). CDR3 in amino acids: CSATSPGTENEKLFF. The CDR3 region has the DNA TGCAGTGCTACCTCCCCGGGGACTGAGAATGAAAAACTGTTTTTT.